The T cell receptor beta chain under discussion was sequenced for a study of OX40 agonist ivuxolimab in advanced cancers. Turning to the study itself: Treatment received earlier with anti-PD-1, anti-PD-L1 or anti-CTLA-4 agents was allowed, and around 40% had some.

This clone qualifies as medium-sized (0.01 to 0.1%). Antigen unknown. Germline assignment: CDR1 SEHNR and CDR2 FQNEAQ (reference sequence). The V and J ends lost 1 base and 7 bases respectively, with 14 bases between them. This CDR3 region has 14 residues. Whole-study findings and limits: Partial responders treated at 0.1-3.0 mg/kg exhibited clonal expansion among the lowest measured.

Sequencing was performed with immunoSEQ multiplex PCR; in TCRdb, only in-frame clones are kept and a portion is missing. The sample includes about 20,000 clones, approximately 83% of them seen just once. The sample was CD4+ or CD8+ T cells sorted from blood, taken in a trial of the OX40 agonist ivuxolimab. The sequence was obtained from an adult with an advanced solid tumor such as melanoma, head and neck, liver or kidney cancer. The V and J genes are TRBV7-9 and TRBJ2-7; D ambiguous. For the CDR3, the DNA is TGTGCCAGCAGCTTAGGAACCCAAATCGGGGAGCAGTACTTC. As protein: CASSLGTQIGEQYF.